The subject of this entry is one TCR beta chain. Sequencing of TCR beta drew on CD8+ and CD4+ T cells from blood. Random hexamers primed reverse transcription of 0.5 to 1 ug RNA. By means of immunoSEQ multiplex PCR, TCR beta CDR3 spanning 54 Vbeta and 13 Jbeta underwent amplification. Each CDR3 protein gets one entry after TCRdb re-called the immunoSEQ multiplex PCR reads with MiXCR. The sample carries around 26,000 distinct CDR3 sequences, about 93% recorded once. The data were obtained in a study of CD8 T cells in Susac syndrome. V was shortened by 0 bases and J by 9 bases, with 20 bases between the two germline ends. CDR3 length: 16 residues. Germline CDR1 LGHNA, CDR2 YSLEER.

Specimen: CD8+ T cells from PBMCs. V is TRBV4-3 and J is TRBJ1-1; D is possibly TRBD1 (5 bases). This sequence originates from a human donor in good health. The CDR3 is CASSQDGFSGTGKAFF. DNA for the CDR3: TGCGCCAGCAGCCAAGACGGGTTTTCAGGGACGGGCAAAGCTTTCTTT.